A single sample gave rise to the 26 T cell receptor beta chains below, sequenced in a study of tumor and adjacent non-tumor tissue in lung cancer. RNA was extracted from bulk tissue without any cell sorting. The library came from three nested PCR rounds adapted from ARM-PCR protocols. One entry per CDR3 protein results from TCRdb running MiXCR on the multiplex PCR reads. The data hold 200,000 or so distinct CDR3 sequences, with about two thirds observed a single time. Sequencing was carried out using lung tumor tissue. The receptors were sampled from a man in his sixties with non-small cell lung cancer.

A remark on this clonotype: No conserved phenylalanine or tryptophan is present at the end of the CDR3, so a read error is the likely explanation. V gene TRBV6-2 or TRBV6-3 combines with J gene TRBJ1-1; 8 nucleotides line up with TRBD1. The CDR3 has 14 residues. Germline loops: CDR1 MNHEY, CDR2 SVGEGT. Trimming cost V 4 bases and J 8 bases; bases outside gene matches: 9. The CDR3 region is CASSLMAGGREAFY. As DNA, the CDR3 is TGTGCCAGCAGTTTGATGGCAGGGGGCAGAGAAGCTTTCTAT.

In its sample, this clonotype was seen many times. This chain uses TRBV4-2 with TRBJ1-2; 10 positions match TRBD1. CDR1 and CDR2 from the germline V gene are LGHNA and YNFKEQ. Unmatched junction bases numbered 9, after V lost 4 bases and J lost 7 bases. The CDR3 consists of 15 residues. CDR3 in DNA: TGTGCCAGCAGCCGCGGGACAGGGGATAGGAGTGGCTACACCTTC. Its translation is CASSRGTGDRSGYTF.

A remark on this clonotype: One end of the junction varies from germline; a read error may be responsible. V and J are TRBV20-1 and TRBJ2-7, with D possibly TRBD2 on 6 matching bases. The CDR3 runs 14 residues. Germline CDR1 DFQATT, CDR2 SNEGSKA (reference sequence). CDR3 nucleotide sequence: TGCACTGCTGGAACTAGCTGCCCCGTCTACGAGCAGTACTTC. This translates into CTAGTSCPVYEQYF.

With respect to this clonotype: This is likely a read error, given that the CDR3 carries no conserved phenylalanine or tryptophan at its end. The V and J genes are TRBV12-3 or TRBV12-4 and TRBJ1-1; D perhaps matches TRBD1 (6 bases). This CDR3 spans 12 amino acids. The CDR3 DNA reads TGTGCCGGCAGTTTGGAGGGGGCTGAAGCTTTCCTT. It is translated as CAGSLEGAEAFL.

This clonotype came up many times. The chain is built from TRBV20-1 and TRBJ2-3; 10 bases line up with TRBD2. This CDR3 contains 16 residues. V gave up 0 bases and J gave up 4 bases; unmatched junction bases: 7. The germline V gene has CDR1 DFQATT and CDR2 SNEGSKA (reference sequence). CDR3 sequence reads: CSARDPASGSSDTQYF. CDR3 DNA: TGCAGTGCTAGAGATCCGGCTAGCGGGAGTTCAGATACGCAGTATTTT.

This sequence joins TRBV29-1 and TRBJ2-7; possibly TRBD1 for D (6 bases). Germline CDR1 and CDR2: SQVTM and ANQGSEA. The CDR3 runs 15 residues. Trimming cost V 2 bases and J 5 bases, with 19 bases left between them. CDR3 sequence: CSVESTPGTRDEQYF. The CDR3 nucleotides read TGCAGCGTTGAATCTACTCCCGGGACAAGAGACGAGCAGTACTTC.

Of note for this clonotype: Because it lacks the conserved phenylalanine or tryptophan at the end, this CDR3 is likely a read error. This chain uses TRBV11-2 with TRBJ1-1; D not resolved. Germline assignment: CDR1 SGHAT and CDR2 FQNNGV. The CDR3 consists of 13 residues. This CDR3 is CASGLMLNTEAFL. The CDR3 coding sequence is TGTGCCAGCGGCTTAATGTTGAACACTGAAGCTTTCCTT.

A word on this clonotype: Without the conserved terminal phenylalanine or tryptophan, this CDR3 likely stems from a read error. The chain combines TRBV6-5 with TRBJ1-5; weak D call: TRBD1 (5 bases). V was shortened by 7 bases and J by 5 bases, with 30 bases between the two germline ends. CDR3 length: 19 residues. Germline loops: CDR1 MNHEY, CDR2 SVGAGI. CDR3 loop: CASITSAGLINGSDQPQHL. CDR3 DNA: TGTGCCAGCATCACCAGCGCAGGGTTGATTAATGGCAGCGATCAGCCCCAGCATTTA.

A note on this clonotype: It is likely a read error, because the conserved phenylalanine at the end of the CDR3 is missing. Because the CDR3's place on the DNA is in doubt, the DNA is left out and the CDR3 is given as listed by TCRdb. The rearrangement links TRBV12-3 or TRBV12-4 to TRBJ2-7. The CDR3 is 12 residues long, ends included. This CDR3 reads CASSLYQYEQCL.

A note on this clonotype: Its ends do not fully match the called genes, so a read error is possible. The chain is built from TRBV6-6 and TRBJ1-6; no reliable D call. Germline CDR1 and CDR2: MNHNY and SVGAGI (reference sequence). CDR3 length equals 17 residues. CDR3: CASRYTGSSSYNSPLHF. The CDR3, as DNA: TGTGCCAGCAGGTACACGGGGTCAAGCTCCTACAATTCACCCCTCCACTTT.

This chain uses TRBV6-2 or TRBV6-3 with TRBJ2-1; a weak D match, TRBD2 (5 bases). Germline values: CDR1 MNHEY, CDR2 SVGEGT. Trimming left V 4 bases short and J 6 bases short, with 19 bases between. The CDR3 extends over 16 amino acids. CDR3 in amino acids: CASSFPSERASNEQFF. DNA of the CDR3: TGTGCCAGCAGTTTCCCAAGCGAGAGGGCCTCCAATGAGCAGTTCTTC.

This clonotype occurred many times. J is TRBJ1-1 and V is TRBV20-1, with 7 nucleotides matching TRBD1. CDR1 is DFQATT and CDR2 is SNEGSKA in the germline V gene (reference sequence). J was trimmed by 2 bases and V by 6 bases; bases with no gene match: 9. This CDR3 spans 14 amino acids. The CDR3 coding sequence is TGCAGTGCGCAATGGACAGGCTTTAACACTGAAGCTTTCTTT. Translating gives CSAQWTGFNTEAFF.

The chain has TRBV6-2 or TRBV6-3 and TRBJ2-2; D is undetermined. Germline-derived CDR1 and CDR2 are MNHEY and SVGEGT. Deletions cut 8 bases from V and 1 base from J, with 8 bases between. This CDR3 is 13 amino acids long. The chain's CDR3 is CASRARNTGELFF. CDR3 nucleotide sequence: TGTGCCAGCCGTGCAAGGAACACCGGGGAGCTGTTTTTT.

J is TRBJ2-1 and V is TRBV20-1, with TRBD1 as a possible D gene (5 bases). Germline assignment: CDR1 DFQATT and CDR2 SNEGSKA (reference sequence). V gave up 5 bases and J gave up 7 bases, with 12 bases separating them. The CDR3 loop spans 12 amino acids. In DNA form, the CDR3 reads TGCAGTGCTCTCGAAGGGGTAAATGAGCAGTTCTTC. It yields the protein CSALEGVNEQFF.

In the case of this clonotype: Sequence at one end of the junction differs from germline and may be a read error. V and J are TRBV29-1 and TRBJ2-1, with TRBD2 identical over 7 bases. The CDR3 loop spans 15 amino acids. Germline V gene data show CDR1 as SQVTM and CDR2 as ANQGSEA. The CDR3 DNA reads TGCAGCGTCAAGGAGGGTAGCGGGCCGTACAATGAGCAGATCTTC. It codes for CSVKEGSGPYNEQIF.

This clonotype was seen a few times. CDR3 protein: CASSILGDRVVFGYTF. The CDR3 coding sequence is TGTGCCAGTAGTATTTTGGGGGACAGGGTTGTTTTTGGCTACACCTTC. V usage is TRBV19 and J usage is TRBJ1-2; 9 bases are a match to TRBD1. Germline assignment: CDR1 LNHDA and CDR2 SQIVND (reference sequence). V was pared by 3 bases and J by 7 bases, with 12 bases of the junction left unmatched. The CDR3 sequence is 16 residues long. Full variable domain (outside the CDR3, taken from reference TRBV19 and TRBJ1-2): DGGITQSPKYLFRKEGQNVTLSCEQNLNHDAMYWYRQDPGQGLRLIYYSQIVNDFQKGDIAEGYSVSREKKESFPLTVTSAQKNPTAFYLCASSILGDRVVFGYTFGSGTRLTVV.

This clonotype was observed once. The germline gene is not matched at one end of the junction; a read error may be the cause. CDR3 region: CTSSPISEGNVLSF. CDR3 DNA: TGTACCAGCAGTCCTATCTCTGAGGGCAACGTCCTGAGTTTC. The J gene is TRBJ2-6, the V gene TRBV11-2; the D gene is possibly TRBD2 (5 bases). The CDR3 totals 14 residues. The V gene's germline CDR1 is SGHAT and CDR2 FQNNGV.

This clonotype was observed a few times. The rearrangement joins TRBV5-5 to TRBJ1-1; D is perhaps TRBD1 (6 bases). The CDR3 is 14 residues long. V lost 0 bases to trimming and J lost 7 bases, with 13 bases between them. The germline CDR1 and CDR2 sequences are SGHKS and YYEKEE (reference sequence). CDR3 sequence (DNA): TGTGCCAGCAGCTTGGCGACAGGTTGGAGTGAAGCTTTCTTT. This codes for CASSLATGWSEAFF.

For this clonotype: With a much larger clone just one base away, this may be a read error. The chain recombines TRBV12-3 or TRBV12-4 with TRBJ2-1; TRBD2 might be the D (6 bases). V was cut by 6 bases and J by 10 bases, with 19 bases left in between. This CDR3 spans 14 amino acids. CDR3 amino acids: CASRPPGTFTEQFF. Here the CDR3 DNA reads TGTGCCAGCAGACCGCCCGGGACTTTCACCGAGCAGTTCTTC.

In regard to this clonotype: The junction differs from germline at one of its ends, possibly a read error. This chain links TRBV11-3 with TRBJ2-7; possible D gene TRBD1, 6 bases. CDR1 and CDR2 (germline): SGHNT, YENEEA. CDR3 length equals 13 residues. CDR3 nucleotides: TGTGCCAGCAACGAGAGGGACACCTACGTGCAGTACTTC. Translated, it gives CASNERDTYVQYF.

Notes on this clonotype: A much larger clone differs from this one at a single base, so this may be a read error. The J gene is TRBJ1-1, the V gene TRBV20-1, with a weak D call TRBD1 (6 bases). The germline V and J ends were trimmed by 4 bases and 4 bases, with 13 bases remaining between them. There are 13 residues in the CDR3. Germline assignment: CDR1 DFQATT and CDR2 SNEGSKA (reference sequence). In nucleotides, the CDR3 is TGCAGTGCTATGGCAAGGGGGGGCACTGAAGCTTTCTTT. It yields the protein CSAMARGGTEAFF.

A note on this clonotype: One end of the junction does not line up with germline, which may come from a read error. The chain has TRBV6-1 and TRBJ1-1; no clear D. CDR1 and CDR2 (germline): MNHNS, SASEGT. The CDR3 spans 12 residues. The CDR3 DNA follows: TGTGTCAGCAGTGAAAATACGCGGAGAGCTTTCTTT. Translated: CVSSENTRRAFF.

Of note for this clonotype: A junction end diverges from the germline sequence, so it may reflect a read error. The rearrangement links TRBV10-2 to TRBJ2-5, with a weak D call TRBD2 (5 bases). CDR3 size: 16 residues. Per the germline V gene, CDR1 is WSHSY and CDR2 is SAAADI. As DNA, the CDR3 is TGCACCAGCAGTTGGACGGGAAGGAGTCGGCCAGGGACCCAGTACTTC. Amino acids: CTSSWTGRSRPGTQYF.

Remarks on this clonotype: This may be a read error, as it is one base from a much larger clone. This chain connects TRBV29-1 to TRBJ2-5; maybe TRBD1 (5 bases). CDR3 length: 14 residues. V lost 8 bases to trimming and J lost 5 bases, with 21 bases between them. Germline CDR1 and CDR2: SQVTM and ANQGSEA. The CDR3, as DNA: TGCAGCTGTCAGTCCGAGACAGTTTCGGAGACCCAGTACTTC. Amino acid sequence: CSCQSETVSETQYF.

As concerns this clonotype: A junction boundary mismatches the germline segment, possibly from a read error. This rearrangement joins TRBV11-3 to TRBJ1-4; 10 bases align to TRBD1. This CDR3 spans 17 amino acids. Germline V gene lookup returns CDR1 SGHNT and CDR2 YENEEA. The CDR3 DNA sequence: TGTGTCAGCAGCTATGCCGGGACAGGGGTCGTATTAGAAAAACTGTTTTTT. It yields the protein CVSSYAGTGVVLEKLFF.

The chain uses TRBV5-5 and TRBJ1-2; D not certain. The CDR3 runs to 14 residues. V gave up 0 bases and J gave up 3 bases, with 9 bases separating them. From germline, CDR1 is SGHKS and CDR2 YYEKEE (reference sequence). In nucleotides, the CDR3 is TGTGCCAGCAGCTTGGGTCGCGGGCACTATGGCTACACCTTC. This codes for CASSLGRGHYGYTF.